This TCR beta chain emerged from a study of cytomegalovirus exposure and HLA in healthy donors. Points on this clone: Its antigen is undetermined.

Donors likely had unrecorded immune exposures despite being nominally healthy when sampled. Study-wide results and caveats: TCR beta sequences reportedly predicted most subjects' HLA-A and HLA-B alleles accurately.

A multiplex PCR was run with 60 Vbeta primers and 13 Jbeta primers. Clones were sequenced by immunoSEQ multiplex PCR, and TCRdb holds only the in-frame ones, with some missing. The table lists 90,000 to 120,000 clones, more than 75% of them singletons. The source of this sequence is a woman aged 45-59 years in good health and CMV-seropositive. Sequencing was done on a sample of PBMCs.

The CDR3 bases are TGTGCCAGTAGTATAGATCGGAAGGGGCCTCGGTTGAACACTGAAGCTTTCTTT. It is translated as CASSIDRKGPRLNTEAFF. V gene TRBV19 combines with J gene TRBJ1-1; D may be TRBD1 (5 bases). Looked up from germline, CDR1 is LNHDA and CDR2 is SQIVND (reference sequence). There are 18 residues in the CDR3. The V end lost 0 bases, the J end lost 0 bases, and 17 bases lay between the germline ends.